Each of the 17 T cell receptor beta chains below was sequenced from the same sample in a study of blood T cell repertoires in COVID-19. The protocol was immunoSEQ multiplex PCR, while the TCRdb copy is restricted to in-frame clones and leaves out a portion. The table shows 280,000 or so clones, with about 86% occurring only once. The sequencing input was peripheral blood. The origin of the receptors is a woman younger than 45 who had recovered from COVID-19.

The chain joins TRBV6-5 to TRBJ2-3, with 7 bases lining up with TRBD1. This CDR3 spans 13 amino acids. In germline, CDR1 is MNHEY, CDR2 SVGAGI. Trimming took 7 bases from V and 4 from J; bases not matched to a gene: 5. CDR3: CASTRGGADTQYF. CDR3 bases: TGTGCCAGCACCCGAGGGGGCGCAGATACGCAGTATTTT.

The V call is TRBV2, the J call TRBJ1-2, with 8 positions matching TRBD1. CDR3 length equals 19 residues. V lost 8 bases and J lost 5; bases outside the gene matches: 25. CDR1 is SNHLY and CDR2 is FYNNEI in the germline V gene. The CDR3 DNA follows: TGTGCCAGCCAAGGACCCAATAGCCAACCAGGACAGGGAGGATATGGCTACACCTTC. It translates to CASQGPNSQPGQGGYGYTF.

The V gene is TRBV6-5, the J gene TRBJ2-5, with 7 bases aligning to TRBD1. The V gene's germline CDR1 is MNHEY and CDR2 SVGAGI. The CDR3 has 14 amino acids. With V trimmed by 6 bases and J by 4 bases, 8 bases remained unmatched. CDR3 coding DNA: TGTGCCAGCAGCCGACGACAGGGCGGAGAGACCCAGTACTTC. This gives the protein CASSRRQGGETQYF.

The chain carries TRBV19 and TRBJ1-4; TRBD1 is a possible D gene (5 bases). This CDR3 has 14 amino acids. Looked up from germline, CDR1 is LNHDA and CDR2 is SQIVND (reference sequence). Trimming removed 6 bases at V and 6 bases at J, with 14 bases between. CDR3 sequence: CASSPTDSYEKLFF. The CDR3 nucleotides read TGTGCCAGTAGCCCAACCGACAGTTATGAAAAACTGTTTTTT.

The chain combines TRBV28 with TRBJ2-2; D may be TRBD2 (5 bases). The length of the CDR3 is 15 residues. Trimming took off 8 bases at V and 2 bases at J, with 15 bases between the two ends. The germline V gene has CDR1 MDHEN and CDR2 SYDVKM. CDR3 nucleotide sequence: TGTGCCAGCCGCTTGGGAGCGGACAACACCGGGGAGCTGTTTTTT. Translated: CASRLGADNTGELFF.

The genes are TRBV7-2 and TRBJ1-2, with a possible D match to TRBD1 (5 bases). V gave up 5 bases and J gave up 5 bases, with 12 bases separating them. Per the germline V gene, CDR1 is SGHTA and CDR2 is FQGNSA. This CDR3 comprises 13 residues. Written as DNA, the CDR3 is TGTGCCAGCAGCAAGGGGCTAGCGTATGGCTACACCTTC. Translating it yields CASSKGLAYGYTF. Full variable domain (outside the CDR3, taken from reference TRBV7-2 and TRBJ1-2): GAGVSQSPSNKVTEKGKDVELRCDPISGHTALYWYRQSLGQGLEFLIYFQGNSAPDKSGLPSDRFSAERTGGSVSTLTIQRTQQEDSAVYLCASSKGLAYGYTFGSGTRLTVV.

The rearrangement links TRBV12-3 or TRBV12-4 to TRBJ1-2; unclear D gene. Trimming shortened V by 5 bases and J by 8 bases, and 12 bases separated the two germline ends. The CDR3 is 12 amino acids. CDR3 amino acids: CASSPGGRGYTF. DNA for the CDR3: TGTGCCAGCAGTCCGGGCGGGCGAGGCTACACCTTC.

This chain uses TRBV7-9 with TRBJ1-2, with D possibly matching TRBD1 (5 bases). Germline V gene sequence: CDR1 SEHNR, CDR2 FQNEAQ (reference sequence). Trimming took 11 bases from V and 3 from J, leaving 16 bases between them. The CDR3 extends over 13 amino acids. DNA for the CDR3: TGTGCCGAAGGTTGGGACTCCGACTATGGCTACACCTTC. Translated, it gives CAEGWDSDYGYTF.

The rearrangement uses TRBV5-1 and TRBJ1-1; the D is unclear. Trimming took 2 bases from V and 1 from J, leaving 12 bases between them. CDR3 length: 15 residues. The germline V gene has CDR1 SGHRS and CDR2 YFSETQ. CDR3 protein: CASSFRWAGNTEAFF. The CDR3, as DNA: TGCGCCAGCAGCTTTCGCTGGGCAGGGAACACTGAAGCTTTCTTT.

The V call is TRBV6-5, the J call TRBJ2-2; weak D call: TRBD1 (5 bases). The germline CDR1 and CDR2 sequences are MNHEY and SVGAGI. Trimming cost V 2 bases and J 6 bases, with 10 bases left between them. This CDR3 is 14 amino acids long. The CDR3 sequence: CASSYLQGPGELFF. As DNA, the CDR3 is TGTGCCAGCAGTTACCTGCAGGGCCCCGGGGAGCTGTTTTTT.

The chain employs TRBV7-6 and TRBJ2-3; 12 bases line up with TRBD2. The CDR3 loop spans 16 amino acids. V was clipped by 3 bases and J by 7 bases; unmatched bases: 8. Germline V gene lookup returns CDR1 SGHVS and CDR2 FNYEAQ. CDR3 protein: CASSLGGTSGQNTQYF. CDR3 DNA sequence: TGTGCCAGCAGCTTGGGCGGGACTAGCGGGCAGAATACGCAGTATTTT. The variable domain in full, completed from reference TRBV7-6 and TRBJ2-3, reads GAGVSQSPRYKVTKRGQDVALRCDPISGHVSLYWYRQALGQGPEFLTYFNYEAQQDKSGLPNDRFSAERPEGSISTLTIQRTEQRDSAMYRCASSLGGTSGQNTQYFGPGTRLTVL.

This chain connects TRBV28 to TRBJ2-7; possible D gene TRBD1, 5 bases. Germline CDR1 reads MDHEN; CDR2 reads SYDVKM. The length of the CDR3 is 18 residues. The ends were cut back, 5 bases at V and 3 bases at J, with 26 bases in the middle. CDR3 nucleotides: TGTGCCAGCAGTCCCCGACAGCCCCTCTATCCGAACAACTACGAGCAGTACTTC. Translated: CASSPRQPLYPNNYEQYF.

The chain couples TRBV27 to TRBJ2-4; weak D call: TRBD1 (6 bases). Germline loops: CDR1 MNHEY, CDR2 SMNVEV (reference sequence). The CDR3 sequence is 16 residues long. Trimming took off 3 bases at V and 5 bases at J, with 17 bases between the two ends. The CDR3 here is CASSLATDSNQNIQYF. CDR3 DNA: TGTGCCAGCAGTTTGGCCACGGACAGTAACCAAAACATTCAGTACTTC.

This rearrangement joins TRBV28 to TRBJ1-1; 7 bases fit TRBD1. The V gene end was trimmed by 2 bases and the J gene end by 4 bases; junction bases not matched to a gene: 4. Germline CDR1 MDHEN, CDR2 SYDVKM. The CDR3 contains 14 residues. Here the CDR3 DNA reads TGTGCCAGCAGTTTACAGGGGGAGACCACTGAAGCTTTCTTT. It codes for CASSLQGETTEAFF.

The chain couples TRBV7-2 to TRBJ2-3; 8 nucleotides agree with TRBD2. J gave up 0 bases and V 8 bases, and 7 bases lay outside the gene matches. The CDR3 covers 15 residues. CDR1 and CDR2 (germline): SGHTA, FQGNSA. The CDR3 nucleotides read TGTGCCAGCGGCCCGGGGGGGCCAAGCACAGATACGCAGTATTTT. The encoded protein is CASGPGGPSTDTQYF.

This chain connects TRBV3-1 (or the pseudogene TRBV3-2) to TRBJ2-3; the match to TRBD2 covers 8 bases. Germline V CDR1 and CDR2: LGHDT, YNNKEL (reference sequence). V was pared by 2 bases and J by 2 bases, with 3 bases of the junction left unmatched. The CDR3 is made up of 15 amino acids. CDR3 region: CASSQPAGATDTQYF. CDR3 in DNA: TGTGCCAGCAGCCAACCAGCGGGGGCCACAGATACGCAGTATTTT.

The rearrangement links TRBV27 to TRBJ2-7; 8 nucleotides match TRBD1. With 3 bases clipped from V and 1 base from J, the junction kept 2 bases outside the gene matches. This CDR3 spans 14 amino acids. Germline V lookup: CDR1 MNHEY, CDR2 SMNVEV (reference sequence). The CDR3 DNA reads as TGTGCCAGCAGTTTTAGGACAGGGTCCTACGAGCAGTACTTC. Protein: CASSFRTGSYEQYF.